The 4 T cell receptor beta chains below all came from one sample that was sequenced in a study of blood T cells in healthy people across ages. Then a second PCR, running about 7 to 11 cycles, was carried out with a sample-barcoded 5' primer and a J-beta primer mix. TCRdb passed the 5' RACE reads through MiXCR, listing each CDR3 protein once. Of 550,000 to 800,000 distinct CDR3 sequences in the sample, under 25% were seen once. Material: blood. These receptor sequences come from a man between 65 and 85 years old in good health.

The rearrangement joins TRBV6-5 to TRBJ2-5; 8 bases are a match to TRBD2. The DNA end is a closer match to TRBJ2-7, so the J assignment may be wrong. The CDR3 contains 16 residues. Germline V lookup: CDR1 MNHEY, CDR2 SVGAGI. The CDR3 nucleotides are TGTGCCAGCAGTTACTCCGGTCTAGCGGGCATCTACGAGCAGTACTTC. This gives the protein CASSYSGLAGIYEQYF.

Comment on this clonotype: At one of its ends the junction is not consistent with the germline gene, which may arise from a read error. The V and J genes are TRBV3-1 and TRBJ1-4; D remains ambiguous. CDR1 and CDR2 from the germline V gene are LGHDT and YNNKEL (reference sequence). The CDR3 spans 18 residues. In DNA form, the CDR3 reads TGTGCCAGCAGTCAAGATTTCTGGCAGGTGACAACTAATGAAAAACTGTTTTTT. Its translation: CASSQDFWQVTTNEKLFF.

The rearrangement joins TRBV29-1 to TRBJ1-4; D is undetermined. CDR1 and CDR2 from the germline V gene are SQVTM and ANQGSEA. This CDR3 contains 14 residues. V was pared by 1 base and J by 10 bases, with 16 bases between. This CDR3 is CSVEVAGPMGKLFF. The CDR3 DNA is TGCAGCGTTGAAGTGGCAGGACCTATGGGAAAACTGTTTTTT.

This clonotype was detected a few times. The chain couples TRBV28 to TRBJ2-3; D call uncertain. V was clipped by 8 bases and J by 4 bases, with 10 bases between them. Germline loops: CDR1 MDHEN, CDR2 SYDVKM. The CDR3 length is 12 residues. The CDR3 reads CASQGGADTQYF. The CDR3 DNA reads TGTGCCAGCCAAGGCGGCGCAGATACGCAGTATTTT.